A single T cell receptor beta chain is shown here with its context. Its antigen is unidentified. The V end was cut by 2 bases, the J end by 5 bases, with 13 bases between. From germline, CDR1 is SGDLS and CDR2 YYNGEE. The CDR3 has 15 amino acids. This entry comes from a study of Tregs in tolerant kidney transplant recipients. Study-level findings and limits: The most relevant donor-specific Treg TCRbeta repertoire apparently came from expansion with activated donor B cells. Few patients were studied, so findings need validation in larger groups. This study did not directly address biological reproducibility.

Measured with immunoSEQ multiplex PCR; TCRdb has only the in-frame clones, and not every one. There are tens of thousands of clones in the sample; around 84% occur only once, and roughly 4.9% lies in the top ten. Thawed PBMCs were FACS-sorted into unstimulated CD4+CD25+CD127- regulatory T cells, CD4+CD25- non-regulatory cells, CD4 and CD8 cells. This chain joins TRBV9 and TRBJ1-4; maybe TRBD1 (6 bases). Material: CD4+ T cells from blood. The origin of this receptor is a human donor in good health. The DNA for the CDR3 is TGTGCCAGCAGCGTCAGGACGGGGGCGAATGAAAAACTGTTTTTT. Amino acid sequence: CASSVRTGANEKLFF.